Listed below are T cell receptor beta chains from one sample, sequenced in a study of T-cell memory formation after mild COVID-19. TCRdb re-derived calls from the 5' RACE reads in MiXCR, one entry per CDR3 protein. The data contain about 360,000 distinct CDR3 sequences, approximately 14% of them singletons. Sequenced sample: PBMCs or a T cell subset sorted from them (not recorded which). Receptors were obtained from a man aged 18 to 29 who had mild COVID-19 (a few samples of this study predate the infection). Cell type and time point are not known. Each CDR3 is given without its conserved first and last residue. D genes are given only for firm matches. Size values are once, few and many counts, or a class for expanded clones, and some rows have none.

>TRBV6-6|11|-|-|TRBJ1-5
ASSYSNLEPQH
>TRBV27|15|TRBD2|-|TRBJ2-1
ASRRGSLAGGPASQF
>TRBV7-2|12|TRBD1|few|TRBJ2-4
ASSPGQAKNIQY
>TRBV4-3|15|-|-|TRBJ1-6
ASSQEGGFRDNSPLH
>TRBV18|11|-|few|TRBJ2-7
ASSPLRDGEQY
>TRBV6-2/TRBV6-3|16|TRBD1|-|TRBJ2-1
ASSYPSLGQFSYNEQF
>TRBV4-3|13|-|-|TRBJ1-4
ASSLGRGVNEKLF
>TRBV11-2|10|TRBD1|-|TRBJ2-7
ASSGDRDEQY
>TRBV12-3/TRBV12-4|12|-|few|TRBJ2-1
ASYGGLVINEQF
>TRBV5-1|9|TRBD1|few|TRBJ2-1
ASTLQGEQF
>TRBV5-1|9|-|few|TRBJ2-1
ASRDWNEQF
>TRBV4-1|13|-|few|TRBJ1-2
ASSQDYQGMDGYT
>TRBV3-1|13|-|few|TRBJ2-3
ASSLLVDDTDTQY
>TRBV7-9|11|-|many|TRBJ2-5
ATSPGSEETQY
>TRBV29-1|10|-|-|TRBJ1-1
SGQAQNTEAF
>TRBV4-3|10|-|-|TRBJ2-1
ASSPPSDEQF
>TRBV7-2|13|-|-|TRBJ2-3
ASSLDLRGSDTQY
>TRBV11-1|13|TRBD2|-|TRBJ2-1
ASSLLAGGQNEQF
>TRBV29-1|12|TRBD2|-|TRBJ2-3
SVGLALITDTQY
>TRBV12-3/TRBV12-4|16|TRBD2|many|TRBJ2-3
ASSYGGILTSGGDTQY
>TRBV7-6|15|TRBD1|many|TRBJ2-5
ASSLMGQGASVETQY
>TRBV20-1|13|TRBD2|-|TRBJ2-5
SASLAGSSEETQY
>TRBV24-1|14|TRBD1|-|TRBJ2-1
ATSGQGARGLDEQF
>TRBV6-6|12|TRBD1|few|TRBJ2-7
ASSLGQVPYEQY
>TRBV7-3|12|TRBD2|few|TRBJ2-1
ASSLNLAGNEQF
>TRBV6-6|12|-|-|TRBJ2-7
ASSPTTGDYEQY
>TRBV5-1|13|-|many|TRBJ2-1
ASSFAADSYNEQF
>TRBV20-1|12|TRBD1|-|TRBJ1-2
SARRQGLDYGYT
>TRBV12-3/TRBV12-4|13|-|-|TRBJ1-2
ASSPLDGANYGYT
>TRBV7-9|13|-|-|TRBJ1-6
ASSNAQWGNSPLH
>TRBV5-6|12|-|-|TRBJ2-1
ASSVVESNNEQF
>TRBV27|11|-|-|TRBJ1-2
ASSLRGAFGYT
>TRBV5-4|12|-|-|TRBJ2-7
ASRKTVASYEQY
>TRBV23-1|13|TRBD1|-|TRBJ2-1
ASSQGQVGWNEQF
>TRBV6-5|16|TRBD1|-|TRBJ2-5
ASSYGNRTGVHQETQY
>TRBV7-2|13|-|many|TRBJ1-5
ASSLSSLSNQPQH
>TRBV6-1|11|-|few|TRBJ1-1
ASSEIKSTEAF
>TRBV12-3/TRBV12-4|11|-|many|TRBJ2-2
ASSLMNTGELF
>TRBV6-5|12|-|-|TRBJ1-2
ASSYSGTVYGYT
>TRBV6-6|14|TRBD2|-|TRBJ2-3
ASSYSGLAPGDTQY
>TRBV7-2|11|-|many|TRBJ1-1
ASSLRGQLEAF
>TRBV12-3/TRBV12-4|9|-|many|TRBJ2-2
AQRGTGELF
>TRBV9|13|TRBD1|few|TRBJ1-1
ASSVADRLNTEAF
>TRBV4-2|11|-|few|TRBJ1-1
ASSQGGYPEAF
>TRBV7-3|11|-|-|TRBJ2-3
ASSSGAGDTQY
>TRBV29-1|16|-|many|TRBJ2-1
SVPNGRGLPSSYNEQF
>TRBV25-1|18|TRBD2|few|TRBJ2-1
ASSEYGQGASGPSYNEQF
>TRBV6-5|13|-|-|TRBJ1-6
ASSYEGMENSPLH
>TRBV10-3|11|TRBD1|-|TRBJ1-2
AISSTGTYGYT
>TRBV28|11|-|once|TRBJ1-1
ASSPGTTPEAF
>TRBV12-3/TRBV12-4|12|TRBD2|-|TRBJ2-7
ASSSGGVFLGQY
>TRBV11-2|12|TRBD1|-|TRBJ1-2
ASSSMTGDYGYT